This TCR beta chain is drawn from a study of T cell clonality in common variable immunodeficiency. Germline CDR1 and CDR2: MGHRA and YSYEKL. The germline V and J ends were trimmed by 1 base and 4 bases, with 22 bases remaining between them. CDR3 length: 18 residues. Assay used: immunoSEQ multiplex PCR; TCRdb lists only in-frame clones, some missing. The record shows approximately 57,000 clones for this sample, with no singletons present. This clone was observed many times. The missing CDR3 end, 3 residues past where the read stops, is filled in from the germline J gene. The J gene is TRBJ1-1, the V gene TRBV4-1; a possible D gene is TRBD1 (5 bases). Material for sequencing was peripheral blood mononuclear cells. This receptor was taken from a person aged 18-70 years in good health. The sequenced CDR3 bases are TGCGCCAGCAGCCAAGGAGAAAGAGAGGGCGCGGGGGGCACTGAA. It specifies CASSQGEREGAGGTE. The full-length CDR3 reads as CASSQGEREGAGGTEAFF.